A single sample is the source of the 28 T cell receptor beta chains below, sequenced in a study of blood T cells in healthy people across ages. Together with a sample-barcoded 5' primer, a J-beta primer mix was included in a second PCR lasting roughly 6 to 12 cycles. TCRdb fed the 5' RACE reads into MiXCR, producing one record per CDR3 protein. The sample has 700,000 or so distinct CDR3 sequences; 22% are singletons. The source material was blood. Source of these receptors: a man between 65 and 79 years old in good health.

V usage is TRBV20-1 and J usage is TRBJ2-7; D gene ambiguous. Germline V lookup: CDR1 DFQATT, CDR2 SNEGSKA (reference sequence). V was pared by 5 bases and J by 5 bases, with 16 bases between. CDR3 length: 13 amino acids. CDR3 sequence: CSAWADKGDEQYV. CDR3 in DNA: TGCAGTGCTTGGGCCGACAAGGGTGACGAGCAGTACGTC.

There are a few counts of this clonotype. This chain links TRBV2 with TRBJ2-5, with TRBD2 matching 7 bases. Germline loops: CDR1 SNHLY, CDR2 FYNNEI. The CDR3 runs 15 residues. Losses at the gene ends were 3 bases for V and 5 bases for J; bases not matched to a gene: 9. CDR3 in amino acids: CASSDSGGVGETQYF. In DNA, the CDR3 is TGTGCCAGCAGTGATTCTGGGGGGGTCGGGGAGACCCAGTACTTC.

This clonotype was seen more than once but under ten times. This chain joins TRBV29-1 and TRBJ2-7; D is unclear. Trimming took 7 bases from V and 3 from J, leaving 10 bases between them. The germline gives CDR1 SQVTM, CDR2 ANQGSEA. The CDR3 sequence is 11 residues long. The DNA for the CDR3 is TGCAGCGGCCTGTTTCACTACGAGCAGTACTTC. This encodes CSGLFHYEQYF.

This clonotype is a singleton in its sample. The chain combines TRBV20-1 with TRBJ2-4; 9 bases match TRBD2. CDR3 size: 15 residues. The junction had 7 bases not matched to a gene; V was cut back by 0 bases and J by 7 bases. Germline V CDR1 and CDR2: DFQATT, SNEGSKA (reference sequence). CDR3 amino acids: CSARDRVAGVNIQYF. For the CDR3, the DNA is TGCAGTGCTAGAGATAGGGTAGCGGGAGTGAACATTCAGTACTTC.

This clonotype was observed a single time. The CDR3 sequence: CASSYGGVNTEAFF. DNA of the CDR3: TGCGCCAGCAGCTACGGGGGGGTGAACACTGAAGCTTTCTTT. The chain uses TRBV5-1 and TRBJ1-1, with D possibly TRBD1 on 5 matching bases. V gave up 3 bases and J gave up 0 bases, with 9 bases separating them. The germline gives CDR1 SGHRS, CDR2 YFSETQ. CDR3 size: 14 residues.

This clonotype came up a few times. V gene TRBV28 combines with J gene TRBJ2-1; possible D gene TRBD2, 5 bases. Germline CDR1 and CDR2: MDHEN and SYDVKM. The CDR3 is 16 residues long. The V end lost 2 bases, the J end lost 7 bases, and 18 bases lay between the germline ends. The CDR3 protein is CASSLGLASLRNEQFF. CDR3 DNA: TGTGCCAGCAGTTTAGGCCTAGCTAGCCTCCGGAATGAGCAGTTCTTC. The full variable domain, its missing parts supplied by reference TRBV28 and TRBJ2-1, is DVKVTQSSRYLVKRTGEKVFLECVQDMDHENMFWYRQDPGLGLRLIYFSYDVKMKEKGDIPEGYSVSREKKERFSLILESASTNQTSMYLCASSLGLASLRNEQFFGPGTRLTVL.

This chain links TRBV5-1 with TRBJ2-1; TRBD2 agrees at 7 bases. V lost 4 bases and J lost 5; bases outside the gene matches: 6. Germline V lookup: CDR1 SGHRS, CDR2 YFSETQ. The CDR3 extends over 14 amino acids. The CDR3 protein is CASSPGGANNEQFF. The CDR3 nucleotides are TGCGCCAGCAGCCCGGGAGGCGCGAACAATGAGCAGTTCTTC.

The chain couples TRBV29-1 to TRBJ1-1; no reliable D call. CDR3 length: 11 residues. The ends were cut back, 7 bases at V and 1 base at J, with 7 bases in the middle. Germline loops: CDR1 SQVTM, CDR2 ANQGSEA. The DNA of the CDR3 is TGCAGCGCCGAGGCGAACACTGAAGCTTTCTTT. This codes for CSAEANTEAFF.

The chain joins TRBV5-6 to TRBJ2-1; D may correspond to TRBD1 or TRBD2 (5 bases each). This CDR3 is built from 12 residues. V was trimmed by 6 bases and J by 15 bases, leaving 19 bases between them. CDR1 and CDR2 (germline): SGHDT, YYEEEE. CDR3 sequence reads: CASNALVGAGFF. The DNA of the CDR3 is TGTGCCAGCAACGCATTGGTTGGGGCGGGGTTCTTC.

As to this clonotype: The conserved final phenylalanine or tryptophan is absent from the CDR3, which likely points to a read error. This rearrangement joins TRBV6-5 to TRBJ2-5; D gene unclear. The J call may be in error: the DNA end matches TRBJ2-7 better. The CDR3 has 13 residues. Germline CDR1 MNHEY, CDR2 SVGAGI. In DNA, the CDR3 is TGTGCCAGCAGTTACTCCCTCGGTAGCGAGCAGTACCTC. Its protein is CASSYSLGSEQYL.

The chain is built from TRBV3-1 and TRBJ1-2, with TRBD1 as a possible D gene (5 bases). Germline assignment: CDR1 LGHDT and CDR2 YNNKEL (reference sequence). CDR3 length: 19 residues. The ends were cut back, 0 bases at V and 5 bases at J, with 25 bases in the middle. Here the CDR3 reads CASSQDPRGADFSGYGYTF. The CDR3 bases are TGTGCCAGCAGCCAAGATCCTCGAGGGGCAGACTTTTCGGGGTATGGCTACACCTTC.

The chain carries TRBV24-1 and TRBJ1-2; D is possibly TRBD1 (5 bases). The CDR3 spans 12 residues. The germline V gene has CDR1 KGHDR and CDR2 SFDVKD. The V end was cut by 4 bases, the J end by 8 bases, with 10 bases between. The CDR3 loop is CATSDQGWGYTF. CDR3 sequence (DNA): TGTGCCACCAGTGACCAGGGCTGGGGCTACACCTTC.

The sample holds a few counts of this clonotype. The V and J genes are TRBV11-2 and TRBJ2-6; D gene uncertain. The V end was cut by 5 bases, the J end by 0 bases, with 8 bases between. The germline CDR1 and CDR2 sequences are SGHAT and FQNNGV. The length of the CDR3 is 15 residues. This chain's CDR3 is CASSPYTSGANVLTF. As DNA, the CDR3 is TGTGCCAGCAGCCCTTACACCTCTGGGGCCAACGTCCTGACTTTC.

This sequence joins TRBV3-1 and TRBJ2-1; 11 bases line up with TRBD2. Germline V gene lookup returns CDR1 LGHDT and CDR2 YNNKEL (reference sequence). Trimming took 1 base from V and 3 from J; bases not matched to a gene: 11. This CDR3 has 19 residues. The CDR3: CASSQAAPTLAGDYNEQFF. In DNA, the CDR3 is TGTGCCAGCAGCCAAGCCGCTCCTACACTAGCGGGGGACTACAATGAGCAGTTCTTC.

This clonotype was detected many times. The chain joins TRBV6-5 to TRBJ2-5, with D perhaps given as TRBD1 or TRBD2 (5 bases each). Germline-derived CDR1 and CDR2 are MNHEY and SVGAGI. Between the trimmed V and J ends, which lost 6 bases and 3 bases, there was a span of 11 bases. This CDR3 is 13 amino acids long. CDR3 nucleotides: TGTGCCAGCAGGGTCGGGGCTGAAGAGACCCAGTACTTC. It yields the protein CASRVGAEETQYF.

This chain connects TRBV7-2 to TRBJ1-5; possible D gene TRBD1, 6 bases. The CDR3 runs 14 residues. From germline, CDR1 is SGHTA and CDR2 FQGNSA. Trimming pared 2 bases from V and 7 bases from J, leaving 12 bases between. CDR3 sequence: CASSLRGVGQPQHF. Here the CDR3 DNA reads TGTGCCAGCAGCTTAAGGGGGGTTGGCCAGCCCCAGCATTTT.

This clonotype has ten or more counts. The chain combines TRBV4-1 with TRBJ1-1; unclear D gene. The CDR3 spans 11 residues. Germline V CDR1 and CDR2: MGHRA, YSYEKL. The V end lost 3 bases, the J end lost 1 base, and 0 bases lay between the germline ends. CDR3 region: CASSQNTEAFF. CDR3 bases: TGCGCCAGCAGCCAGAACACTGAAGCTTTCTTT.

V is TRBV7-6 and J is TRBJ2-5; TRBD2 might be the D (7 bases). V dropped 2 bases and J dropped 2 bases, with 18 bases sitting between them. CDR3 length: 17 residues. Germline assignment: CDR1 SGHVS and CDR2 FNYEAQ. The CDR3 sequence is CASSLNVGGASQETQYF. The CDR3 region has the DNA TGTGCCAGCAGCTTAAACGTTGGGGGGGCTAGTCAAGAGACCCAGTACTTC.

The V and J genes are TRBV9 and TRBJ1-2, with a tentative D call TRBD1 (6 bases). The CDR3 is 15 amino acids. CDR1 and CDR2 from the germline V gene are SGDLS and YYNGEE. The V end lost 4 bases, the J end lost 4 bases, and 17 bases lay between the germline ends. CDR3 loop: CASSPGTTRVYGYTF. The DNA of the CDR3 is TGTGCCAGCAGCCCCGGGACAACGAGAGTCTATGGCTACACCTTC.

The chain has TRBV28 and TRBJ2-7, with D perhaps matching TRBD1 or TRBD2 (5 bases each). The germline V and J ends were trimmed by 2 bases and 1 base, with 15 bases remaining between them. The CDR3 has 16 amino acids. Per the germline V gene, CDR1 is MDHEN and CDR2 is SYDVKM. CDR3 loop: CASSLHGAGQSYEQYF. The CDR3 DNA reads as TGTGCCAGCAGTTTACACGGGGCAGGTCAGTCCTACGAGCAGTACTTC.

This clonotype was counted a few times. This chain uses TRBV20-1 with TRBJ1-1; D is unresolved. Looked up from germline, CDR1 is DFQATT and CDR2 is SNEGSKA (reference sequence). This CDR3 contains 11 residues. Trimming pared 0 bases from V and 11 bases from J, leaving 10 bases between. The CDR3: CSAREGSFAFF. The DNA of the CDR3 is TGCAGTGCTAGAGAAGGAAGCTTTGCTTTCTTT.

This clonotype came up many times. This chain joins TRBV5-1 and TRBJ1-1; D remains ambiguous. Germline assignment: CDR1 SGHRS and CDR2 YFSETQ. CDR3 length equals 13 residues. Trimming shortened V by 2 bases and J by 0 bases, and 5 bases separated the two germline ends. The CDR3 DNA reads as TGCGCCAGCAGCTTCGGTATGAACACTGAAGCTTTCTTT. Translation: CASSFGMNTEAFF.

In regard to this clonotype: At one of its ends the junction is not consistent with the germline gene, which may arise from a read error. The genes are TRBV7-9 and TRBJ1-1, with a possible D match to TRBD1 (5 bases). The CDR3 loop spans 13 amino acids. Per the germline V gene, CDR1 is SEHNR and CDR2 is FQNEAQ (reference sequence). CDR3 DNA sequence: TGTACCAGCAGCTTCTTCAGGGACACTGAAGCTTTCTTT. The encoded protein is CTSSFFRDTEAFF.

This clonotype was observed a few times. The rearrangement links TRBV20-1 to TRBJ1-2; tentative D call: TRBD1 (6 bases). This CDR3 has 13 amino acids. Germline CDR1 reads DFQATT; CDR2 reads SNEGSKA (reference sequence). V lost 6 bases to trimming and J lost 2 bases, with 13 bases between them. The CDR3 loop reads CSAVGQINYGYTF. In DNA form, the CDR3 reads TGCAGTGCCGTTGGACAGATAAACTATGGCTACACCTTC.

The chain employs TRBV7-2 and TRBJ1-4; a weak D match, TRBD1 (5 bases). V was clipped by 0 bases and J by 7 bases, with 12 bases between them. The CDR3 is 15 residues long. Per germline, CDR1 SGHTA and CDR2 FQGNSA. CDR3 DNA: TGTGCCAGCAGCTTAGCGCCCCAGGGAGGTGAAAAACTGTTTTTT. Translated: CASSLAPQGGEKLFF.

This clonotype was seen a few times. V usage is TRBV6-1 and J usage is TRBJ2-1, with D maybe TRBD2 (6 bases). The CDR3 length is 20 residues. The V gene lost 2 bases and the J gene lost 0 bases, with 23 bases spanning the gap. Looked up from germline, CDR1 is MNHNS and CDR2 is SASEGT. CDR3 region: CASSEPLATALLSSYNEQFF. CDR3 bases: TGTGCCAGCAGTGAACCCCTAGCGACTGCTCTACTTAGCTCCTACAATGAGCAGTTCTTC.

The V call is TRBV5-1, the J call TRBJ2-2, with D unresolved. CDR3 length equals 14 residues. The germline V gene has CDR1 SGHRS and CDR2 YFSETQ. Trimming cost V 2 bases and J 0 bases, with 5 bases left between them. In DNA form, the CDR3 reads TGCGCCAGCAGCTTTTTCGCGAACACCGGGGAGCTGTTTTTT. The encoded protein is CASSFFANTGELFF. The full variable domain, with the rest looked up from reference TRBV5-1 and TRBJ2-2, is KAGVTQTPRYLIKTRGQQVTLSCSPISGHRSVSWYQQTPGQGLQFLFEYFSETQRNKGNFPGRFSGRQFSNSRSEMNVSTLELGDSALYLCASSFFANTGELFFGEGSRLTVL.

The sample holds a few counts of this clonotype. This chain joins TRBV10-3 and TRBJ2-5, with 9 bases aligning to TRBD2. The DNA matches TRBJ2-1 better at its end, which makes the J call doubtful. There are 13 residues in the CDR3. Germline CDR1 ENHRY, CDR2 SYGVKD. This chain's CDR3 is CAISDTLAGEQFF. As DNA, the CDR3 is TGTGCCATCAGTGACACGCTAGCGGGAGAGCAGTTCTTC.